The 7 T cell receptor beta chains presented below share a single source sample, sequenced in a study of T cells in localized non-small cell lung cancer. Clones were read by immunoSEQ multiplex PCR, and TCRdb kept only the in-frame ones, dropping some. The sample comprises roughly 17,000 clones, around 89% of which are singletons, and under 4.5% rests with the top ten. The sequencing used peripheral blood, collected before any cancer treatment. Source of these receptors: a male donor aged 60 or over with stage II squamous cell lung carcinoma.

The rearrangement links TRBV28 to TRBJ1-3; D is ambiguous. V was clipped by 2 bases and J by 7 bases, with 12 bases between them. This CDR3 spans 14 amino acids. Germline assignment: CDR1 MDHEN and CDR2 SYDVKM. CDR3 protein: CASSLEAGWNTIYF. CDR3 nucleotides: TGTGCCAGCAGTTTAGAAGCGGGATGGAACACCATATATTTT.

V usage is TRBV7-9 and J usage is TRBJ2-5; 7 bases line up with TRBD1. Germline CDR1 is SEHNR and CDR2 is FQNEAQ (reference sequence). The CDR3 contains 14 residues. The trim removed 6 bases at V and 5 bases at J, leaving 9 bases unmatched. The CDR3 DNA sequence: TGTGCCAGCAGTCCAGACAGGGAAACTGAGACCCAGTACTTC. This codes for CASSPDRETETQYF.

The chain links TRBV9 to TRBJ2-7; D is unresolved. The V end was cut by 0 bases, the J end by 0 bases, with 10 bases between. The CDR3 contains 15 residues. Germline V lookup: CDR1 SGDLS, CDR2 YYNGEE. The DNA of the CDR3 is TGTGCCAGCAGCGTAGGTTTTGTGAGCTCCTACGAGCAGTACTTC. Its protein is CASSVGFVSSYEQYF.

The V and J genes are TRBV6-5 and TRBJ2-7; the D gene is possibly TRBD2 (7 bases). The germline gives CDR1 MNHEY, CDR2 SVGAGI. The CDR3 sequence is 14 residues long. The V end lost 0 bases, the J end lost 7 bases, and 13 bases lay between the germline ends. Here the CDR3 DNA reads TGTGCCAGCAGTTACTCGGCGGGGGCGGGGGAGCAGTACTTC. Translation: CASSYSAGAGEQYF.

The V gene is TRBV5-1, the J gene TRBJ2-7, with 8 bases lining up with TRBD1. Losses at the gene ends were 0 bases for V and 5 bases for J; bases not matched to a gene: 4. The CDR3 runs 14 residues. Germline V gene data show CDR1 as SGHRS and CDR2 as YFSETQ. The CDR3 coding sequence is TGCGCCAGCAGCTTGGGACAGGGGCTCGACGAGCAGTACTTC. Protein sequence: CASSLGQGLDEQYF.

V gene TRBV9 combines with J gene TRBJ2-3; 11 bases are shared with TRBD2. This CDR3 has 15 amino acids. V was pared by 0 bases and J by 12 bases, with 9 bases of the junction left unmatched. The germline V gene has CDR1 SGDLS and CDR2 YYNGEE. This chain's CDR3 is CASSVGGTSGAPQYF. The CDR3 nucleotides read TGTGCCAGCAGCGTAGGTGGGACTAGCGGAGCCCCCCAGTATTTT. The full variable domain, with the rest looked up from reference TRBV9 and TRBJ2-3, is DSGVTQTPKHLITATGQRVTLRCSPRSGDLSVYWYQQSLDQGLQFLIQYYNGEERAKGNILERFSAQQFPDLHSELNLSSLELGDSALYFCASSVGGTSGAPQYFGPGTRLTVL.

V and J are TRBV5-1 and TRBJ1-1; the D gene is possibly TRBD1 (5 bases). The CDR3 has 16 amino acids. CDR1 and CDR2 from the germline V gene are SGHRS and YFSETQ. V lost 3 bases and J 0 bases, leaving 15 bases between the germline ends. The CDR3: CASSYGTGFMNTEAFF. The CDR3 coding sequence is TGCGCCAGCAGCTACGGAACAGGCTTCATGAACACTGAAGCTTTCTTT.